These T cell receptor beta chains were read from a single sample in a study of OX40 agonist ivuxolimab in advanced cancers. Repertoires were generated with immunoSEQ multiplex PCR, while TCRdb's copy carries only in-frame clones and drops some. Of around 80,000 clones listed, approximately 86% are singletons. Sequences were derived from CD4+ or CD8+ T cells sorted from blood, sampled in a trial of the OX40 agonist ivuxolimab. These TCRs come from an adult with an advanced solid tumor such as melanoma, head and neck, liver or kidney cancer. CDR3s include the opening cysteine and the closing phenylalanine or tryptophan. D genes are given only for firm matches. Some rows mark clone size as missing; the rest say once, few, many or name a class of expanded clone.

j_call clone_size v_call d_call cdr3_aa cdr3_nt
TRBJ1-2 - TRBV6-6 - CASTLSRHGYTF TGTGCCAGCACTTTAAGTCGCCATGGCTACACCTTC
TRBJ1-5 once TRBV2 - CASSGLGAGNQPQHF TGTGCCAGCAGTGGACTTGGGGCGGGCAATCAGCCCCAGCATTTT
TRBJ2-3 - TRBV5-1 - CASPGTGEELPDTQYF TGCGCCAGTCCAGGCACAGGTGAGGAACTTCCAGATACGCAGTATTTT
TRBJ2-5 - TRBV5-3 - CARSGGTQYF TGTGCCAGAAGCGGCGGGACCCAGTACTTC
TRBJ2-2 - TRBV27 - CASSPRFEAGELFF TGTGCCAGCAGCCCCCGTTTCGAGGCCGGGGAGCTGTTTTTT
TRBJ1-6 many TRBV21-1 - CASRPQECDSPLHF TGTGCCAGCAGACCGCAGGAATGTGATTCACCCCTCCACTTT
TRBJ1-2 few TRBV5-8 TRBD1 CASRAGTGDYYGYTF TGTGCCAGCAGGGCCGGGACAGGTGATTACTATGGCTACACCTTC
TRBJ2-5 - TRBV2 - CASSVVRGGRETQYF TGTGCCAGCAGTGTTGTCAGGGGCGGACGGGAGACCCAGTACTTC
TRBJ2-7 - TRBV10-3 - CAISESGKEQYF TGTGCCATCAGTGAGTCAGGGAAAGAGCAGTACTTC
TRBJ1-4 - TRBV7-2 TRBD1 CASSLGFRDSSHYEKLFF TGTGCCAGCAGCTTAGGATTCCGGGACAGCTCACACTATGAAAAACTGTTTTTT
TRBJ2-1 - TRBV7-3 TRBD2 CASSPRGGGDNEQFF TGTGCCAGCAGCCCCCGCGGGGGGGGAGACAATGAGCAGTTCTTC
TRBJ2-2 - TRBV10-3 - CAINRQAPGELFF TGTGCCATCAACCGACAGGCTCCCGGGGAGCTGTTTTTT
TRBJ1-1 - TRBV7-2 - CASSLQSGNTEAFF TGTGCCAGCAGCTTACAATCAGGGAACACTGAAGCTTTCTTT
TRBJ1-2 - TRBV18 - CASSPQVTLDYGYTF TGTGCCAGCTCACCGCAAGTGACATTAGACTATGGCTACACCTTC
TRBJ2-7 - TRBV18 TRBD1 CASASQTGAYEQYF TGTGCCAGTGCGTCCCAAACAGGGGCCTACGAGCAGTACTTC
TRBJ1-1 once TRBV10-3 - CAIKGGAPTMNTEAFF TGTGCCATCAAGGGAGGCGCGCCGACTATGAACACTGAAGCTTTCTTT
TRBJ2-2 - TRBV7-6 - CASSLGAGLNTGELFF TGTGCCAGCAGCTTAGGGGCAGGCTTGAACACCGGGGAGCTGTTTTTT
TRBJ1-1 - TRBV5-5 - CASSHRNTEAFF TGTGCCAGCAGCCACAGAAACACTGAAGCTTTCTTT
TRBJ1-1 - TRBV6-5 - CASSLWENTEAFF TGTGCCAGCAGTCTATGGGAGAACACTGAAGCTTTCTTT
TRBJ1-4 - TRBV11-2 TRBD1 CASRAGTGGGSNEKLFF TGTGCCAGCAGGGCCGGGACAGGGGGCGGGAGTAATGAAAAACTGTTTTTT
TRBJ1-5 few TRBV19 - CASRGQADQPQHF TGTGCCAGTAGGGGGCAGGCGGATCAGCCCCAGCATTTT
TRBJ1-1 - TRBV6-5 TRBD1 CASSSGQGWNTEAFF TGTGCCAGCAGTTCGGGACAGGGGTGGAACACTGAAGCTTTCTTT
TRBJ1-1 once TRBV11-1 - CASSFNGMNTEAFF TGTGCCAGCAGCTTTAACGGCATGAACACTGAAGCTTTCTTT
TRBJ2-7 - TRBV7-2 - CASSLVGGTSYEQYF TGTGCCAGCAGCTTAGTAGGAGGGACCTCCTACGAGCAGTACTTC
TRBJ2-2 - TRBV19 TRBD1 CASSRGQWGTGELFF TGTGCCAGTAGCAGGGGACAGTGGGGCACCGGGGAGCTGTTTTTT